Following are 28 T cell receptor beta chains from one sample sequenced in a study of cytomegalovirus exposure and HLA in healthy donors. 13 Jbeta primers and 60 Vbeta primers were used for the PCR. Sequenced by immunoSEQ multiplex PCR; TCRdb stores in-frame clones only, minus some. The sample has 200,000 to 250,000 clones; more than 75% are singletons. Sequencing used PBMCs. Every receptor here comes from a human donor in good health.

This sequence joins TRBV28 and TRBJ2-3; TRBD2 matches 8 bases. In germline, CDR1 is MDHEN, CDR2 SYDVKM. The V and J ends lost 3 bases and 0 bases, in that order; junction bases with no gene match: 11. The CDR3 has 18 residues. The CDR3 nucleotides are TGTGCCAGCAGTTTGGTATCGTCGGGGGGGAAAAGCACAGATACGCAGTATTTT. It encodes CASSLVSSGGKSTDTQYF.

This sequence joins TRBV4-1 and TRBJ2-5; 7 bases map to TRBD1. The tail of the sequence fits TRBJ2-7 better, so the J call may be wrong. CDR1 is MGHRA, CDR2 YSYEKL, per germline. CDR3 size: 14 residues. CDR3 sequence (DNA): TGCGCCAGCAGCCAAGGATCAGGGGGCTACGAGCAGTACTTC. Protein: CASSQGSGGYEQYF.

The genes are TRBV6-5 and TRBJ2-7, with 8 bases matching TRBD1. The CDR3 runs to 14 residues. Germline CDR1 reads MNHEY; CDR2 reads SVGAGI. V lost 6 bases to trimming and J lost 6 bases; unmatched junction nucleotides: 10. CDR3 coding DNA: TGTGCCAGCAGACTCCGGACAGGGAGTCCCGAGCAGTACTTC. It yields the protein CASRLRTGSPEQYF.

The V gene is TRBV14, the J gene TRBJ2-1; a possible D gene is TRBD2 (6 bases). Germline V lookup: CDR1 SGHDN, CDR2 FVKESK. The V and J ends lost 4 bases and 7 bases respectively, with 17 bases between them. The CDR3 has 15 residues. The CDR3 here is CASSPRDSYGNEQFF. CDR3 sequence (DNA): TGTGCCAGCAGCCCACGGGACTCGTATGGAAATGAGCAGTTCTTC.

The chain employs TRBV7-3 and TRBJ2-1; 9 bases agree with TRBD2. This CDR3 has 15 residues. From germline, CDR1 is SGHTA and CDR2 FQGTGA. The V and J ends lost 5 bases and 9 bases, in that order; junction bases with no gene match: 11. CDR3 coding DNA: TGTGCCAGCAGCCAAACGGCTAGCGGGATTGGTGAGCAGTTCTTC. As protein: CASSQTASGIGEQFF.

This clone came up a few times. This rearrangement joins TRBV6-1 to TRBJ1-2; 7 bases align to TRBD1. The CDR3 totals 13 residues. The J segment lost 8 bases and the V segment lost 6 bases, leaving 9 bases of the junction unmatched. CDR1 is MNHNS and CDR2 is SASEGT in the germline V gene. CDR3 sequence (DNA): TGTGCCAGCAGGGGGACAGCCCCTAAAGGCTACACCTTC. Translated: CASRGTAPKGYTF.

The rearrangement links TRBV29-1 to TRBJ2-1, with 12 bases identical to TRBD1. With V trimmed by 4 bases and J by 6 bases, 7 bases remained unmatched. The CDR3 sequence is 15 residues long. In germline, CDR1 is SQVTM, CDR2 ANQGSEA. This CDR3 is CSVGGGTGGLNEQFF. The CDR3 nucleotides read TGCAGCGTTGGGGGGGGGACAGGGGGCCTCAATGAGCAGTTCTTC.

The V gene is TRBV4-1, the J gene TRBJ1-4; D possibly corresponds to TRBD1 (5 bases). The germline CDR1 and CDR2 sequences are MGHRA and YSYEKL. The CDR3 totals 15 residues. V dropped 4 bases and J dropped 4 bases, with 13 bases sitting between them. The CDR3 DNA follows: TGCGCCAGCAGCCCCCCAGGGAAAATTAATGAAAAACTGTTTTTT. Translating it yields CASSPPGKINEKLFF.

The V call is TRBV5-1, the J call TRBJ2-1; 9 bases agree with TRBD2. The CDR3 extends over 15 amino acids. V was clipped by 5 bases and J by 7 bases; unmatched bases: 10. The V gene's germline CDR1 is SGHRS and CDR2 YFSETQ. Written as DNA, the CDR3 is TGCGCCAGCAGGCAGACCGGGACTAGCAGTAATGAGCAGTTCTTC. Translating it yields CASRQTGTSSNEQFF.

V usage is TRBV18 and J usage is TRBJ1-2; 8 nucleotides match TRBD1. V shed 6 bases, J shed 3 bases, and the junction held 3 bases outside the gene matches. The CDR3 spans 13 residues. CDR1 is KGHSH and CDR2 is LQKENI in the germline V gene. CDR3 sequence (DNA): TGTGCCAGCTCGACAGGGGAATACTATGGCTACACCTTC. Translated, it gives CASSTGEYYGYTF.

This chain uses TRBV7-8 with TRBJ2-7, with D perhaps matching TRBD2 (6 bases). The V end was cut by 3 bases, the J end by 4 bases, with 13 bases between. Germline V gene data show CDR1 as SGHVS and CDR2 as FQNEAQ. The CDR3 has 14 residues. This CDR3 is CASSFSGRTYEQYF. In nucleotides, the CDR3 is TGTGCCAGCAGCTTCTCAGGGAGGACTTACGAGCAGTACTTC.

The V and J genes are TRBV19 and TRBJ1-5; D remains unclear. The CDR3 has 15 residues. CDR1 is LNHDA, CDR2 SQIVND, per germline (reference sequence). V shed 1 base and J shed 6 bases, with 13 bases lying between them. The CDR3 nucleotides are TGTGCCAGTAGTATAGTGACGGGCAGCGGTCAGCCCCAGCATTTT. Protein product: CASSIVTGSGQPQHF.

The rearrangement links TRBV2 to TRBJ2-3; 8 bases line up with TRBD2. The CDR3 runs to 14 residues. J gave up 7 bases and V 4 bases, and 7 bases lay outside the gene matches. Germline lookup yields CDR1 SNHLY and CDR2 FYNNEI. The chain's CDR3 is CASSGGSGSYTQYF. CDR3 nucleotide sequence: TGTGCCAGCAGTGGGGGGAGCGGGAGTTATACGCAGTATTTT.

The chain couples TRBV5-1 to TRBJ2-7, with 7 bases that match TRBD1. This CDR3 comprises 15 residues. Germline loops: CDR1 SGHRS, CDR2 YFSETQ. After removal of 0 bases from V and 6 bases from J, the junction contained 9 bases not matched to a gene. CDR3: CASSLAPGGMSEQYF. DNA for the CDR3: TGCGCCAGCAGCTTGGCCCCAGGGGGAATGTCCGAGCAGTACTTC.

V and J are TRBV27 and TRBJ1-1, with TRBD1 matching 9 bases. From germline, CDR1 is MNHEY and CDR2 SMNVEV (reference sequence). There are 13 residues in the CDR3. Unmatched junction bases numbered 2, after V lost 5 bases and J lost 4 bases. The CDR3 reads CASSQTGGTEAFF. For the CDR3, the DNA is TGTGCCAGCAGTCAGACAGGGGGCACTGAAGCTTTCTTT.

As DNA, the CDR3 is TGTGCCAGCAGCCCTGCGGTAGCGGAGTCCAACACCGGGGAGCTGTTTTTT. This codes for CASSPAVAESNTGELFF. The V call is TRBV5-4, the J call TRBJ2-2; possibly TRBD2 for D (6 bases). Germline CDR1 SGHNT, CDR2 YYREEE (reference sequence). This CDR3 is 17 amino acids long. V lost 4 bases, J lost 2 bases, and 18 bases lay in between.

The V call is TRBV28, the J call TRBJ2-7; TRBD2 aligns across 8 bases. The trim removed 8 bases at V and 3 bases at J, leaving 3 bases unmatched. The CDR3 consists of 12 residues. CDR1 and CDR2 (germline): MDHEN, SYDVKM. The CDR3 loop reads CASRGTSYEQYF. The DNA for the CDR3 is TGTGCCAGCCGCGGGACTAGCTACGAGCAGTACTTC.

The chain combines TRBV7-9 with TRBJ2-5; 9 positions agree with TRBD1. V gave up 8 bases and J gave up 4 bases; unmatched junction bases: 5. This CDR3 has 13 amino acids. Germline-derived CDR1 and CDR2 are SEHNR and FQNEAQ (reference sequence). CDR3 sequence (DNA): TGTGCCAGCTTACAGGGGGCTGGAGAGACCCAGTACTTC. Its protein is CASLQGAGETQYF.

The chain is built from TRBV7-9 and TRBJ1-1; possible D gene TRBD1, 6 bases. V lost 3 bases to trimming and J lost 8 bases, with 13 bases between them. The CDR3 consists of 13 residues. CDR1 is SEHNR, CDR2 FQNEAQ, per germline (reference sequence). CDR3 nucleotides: TGTGCCAGCAGCTTTAGGGGGTTGCAAGAAGCTTTCTTT. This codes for CASSFRGLQEAFF.

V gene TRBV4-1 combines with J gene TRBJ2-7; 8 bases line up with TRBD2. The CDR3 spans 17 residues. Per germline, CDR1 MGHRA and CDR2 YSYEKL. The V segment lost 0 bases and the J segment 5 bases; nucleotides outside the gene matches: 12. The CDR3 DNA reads TGCGCCAGCAGCCAAGAGCTGGGGGCGGGAGGTCGGAACGAGCAGTACTTC. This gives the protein CASSQELGAGGRNEQYF.

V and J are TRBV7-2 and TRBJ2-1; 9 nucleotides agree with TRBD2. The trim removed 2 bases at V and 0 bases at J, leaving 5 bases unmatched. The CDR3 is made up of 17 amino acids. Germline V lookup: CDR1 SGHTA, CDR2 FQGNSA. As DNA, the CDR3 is TGTGCCAGCAGCTTAAGGGGACTAGCAATCTCCTACAATGAGCAGTTCTTC. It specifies CASSLRGLAISYNEQFF.

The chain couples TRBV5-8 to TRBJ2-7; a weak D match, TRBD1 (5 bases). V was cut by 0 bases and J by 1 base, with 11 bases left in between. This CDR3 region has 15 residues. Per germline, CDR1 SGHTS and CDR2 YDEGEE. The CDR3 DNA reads TGTGCCAGCAGCTTGGAAATGGCAGGGTCCTACGAGCAGTACTTC. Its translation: CASSLEMAGSYEQYF. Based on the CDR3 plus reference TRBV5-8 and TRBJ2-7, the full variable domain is EAGVTQSPTHLIKTRGQQATLRCSPISGHTSVYWYQQALGLGLQFLLWYDEGEERNRGNFPPRFSGRQFPNYSSELNVNALELEDSALYLCASSLEMAGSYEQYFGPGTRLTVT.

The CDR3 DNA follows: TGTGCCTCTTATACGGGACTAACTAACAATGAGCAGTTCTTC. Protein product: CASYTGLTNNEQFF. V usage is TRBV28 and J usage is TRBJ2-1; 7 bases align to TRBD2. This CDR3 spans 14 amino acids. Unmatched junction bases numbered 12, after V lost 11 bases and J lost 5 bases. CDR1 and CDR2 (germline): MDHEN, SYDVKM. Full variable domain (rest looked up from reference TRBV28 and TRBJ2-1): DVKVTQSSRYLVKRTGEKVFLECVQDMDHENMFWYRQDPGLGLRLIYFSYDVKMKEKGDIPEGYSVSREKKERFSLILESASTNQTSMYLCASYTGLTNNEQFFGPGTRLTVL.

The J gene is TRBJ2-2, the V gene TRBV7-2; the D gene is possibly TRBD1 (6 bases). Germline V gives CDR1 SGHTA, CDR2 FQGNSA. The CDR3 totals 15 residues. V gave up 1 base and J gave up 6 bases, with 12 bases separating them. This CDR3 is CASSLESAGAGELFF. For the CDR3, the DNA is TGTGCCAGCAGCTTAGAATCCGCAGGGGCCGGGGAGCTGTTTTTT.

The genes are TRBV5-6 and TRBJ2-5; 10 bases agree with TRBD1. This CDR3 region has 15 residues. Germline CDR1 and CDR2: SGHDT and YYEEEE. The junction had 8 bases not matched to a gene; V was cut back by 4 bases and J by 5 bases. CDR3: CASSRGDRGWETQYF. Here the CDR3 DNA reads TGTGCCAGCAGCCGGGGGGACAGGGGCTGGGAGACCCAGTACTTC.

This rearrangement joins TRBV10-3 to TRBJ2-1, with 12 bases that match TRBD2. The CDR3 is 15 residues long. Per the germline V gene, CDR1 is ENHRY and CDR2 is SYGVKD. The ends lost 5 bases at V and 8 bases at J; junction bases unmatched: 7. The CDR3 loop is CAISRLAGDSDEQFF. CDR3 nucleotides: TGTGCCATCAGTAGACTAGCGGGAGATTCGGATGAGCAGTTCTTC.

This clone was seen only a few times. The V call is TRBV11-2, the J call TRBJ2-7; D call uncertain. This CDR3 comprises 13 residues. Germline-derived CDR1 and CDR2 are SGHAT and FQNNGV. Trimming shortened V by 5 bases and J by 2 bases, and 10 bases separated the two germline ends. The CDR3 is CASSLYEAYEQYF. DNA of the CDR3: TGTGCCAGCAGCCTCTATGAGGCCTACGAGCAGTACTTC.

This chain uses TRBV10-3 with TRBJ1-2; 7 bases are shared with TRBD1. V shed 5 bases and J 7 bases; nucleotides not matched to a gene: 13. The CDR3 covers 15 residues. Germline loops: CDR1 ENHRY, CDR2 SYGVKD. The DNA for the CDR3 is TGTGCCATCAGTCCCGAGGGGAAGGGGGCCGGTGGCTACACCTTC. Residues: CAISPEGKGAGGYTF.